The clone carrying this T cell receptor (beta chain) was seen a single time. Looked up from germline, CDR1 is MDHEN and CDR2 is SYDVKM. This CDR3 has 15 amino acids. Trimming shortened V by 6 bases and J by 1 base, and 13 bases separated the two germline ends. The data belong to a study of blood T cell repertoires in COVID-19. Assay: immunoSEQ multiplex PCR; the TCRdb copy retains only in-frame clones and omits some. The sample holds 65,000 to 90,000 clones; roughly 85% are singletons and the top ten take around 8%. Sequencing was carried out using peripheral blood. This clonotype was sampled from a man aged 30 to 45 with acute or convalescent COVID-19. This chain connects TRBV28 to TRBJ1-5; D is undetermined. CDR3 in DNA: TGTGCCAGCAGGGCCTTCACATGGAGCAATCAGCCCCAGCATTTT. This codes for CASRAFTWSNQPQHF.